This T cell receptor (beta chain) was obtained from a study of neoadjuvant nivolumab and ipilimumab in lung cancer. A word on this clone: Its antigen remains unidentified.

Profiling relied on immunoSEQ multiplex PCR, and the TCRdb table lists in-frame clones only, not all of them. The sample lists roughly 45,000 clones; around 88% were seen once. J gave up 10 bases and V 4 bases, and 14 bases lay outside the gene matches. This CDR3 has 15 residues. Germline V gives CDR1 SGDLS, CDR2 YYNGEE. Regarding the study as a whole: TCR sequencing covered a small number of samples. TCR richness and clonality were higher in tumors than adjacent uninvolved lung.

This chain connects TRBV9 to TRBJ2-1; 7 nucleotides line up with TRBD2. This sequence was found in an adult with non-small cell lung cancer. Some clones in this sample may be carry-over from other donors' samples. Sequencing was performed on blood, taken before neoadjuvant nivolumab, alone or with ipilimumab. In DNA, the CDR3 is TGTGCCAGCAGCACTTCCGGGACTATCCGAGCCGAGCAGTTCTTC. Translation gives CASSTSGTIRAEQFF.